A single T cell receptor beta chain is shown here with its context. This record belongs to a study of T cell changes during pregnancy in multiple sclerosis. V was pared by 2 bases and J by 4 bases, with 18 bases between. The CDR3 runs to 16 residues. The V gene's germline CDR1 is SGDLS and CDR2 YYNGEE. TCRdb's copy holds only in-frame clones and misses some; the assay was immunoSEQ multiplex PCR. Of around 95,000 clones in the sample, about 90% were seen once. This TCR was sampled from a female donor in good health, enrolled as a control in a pregnancy study. The J gene is TRBJ2-5, the V gene TRBV9; possible D gene TRBD2, 6 bases. This specimen was peripheral blood, taken after pregnancy. CDR3 DNA sequence: TGTGCCAGCAGCGTGGCCCCCGGTAGGGGAGGAGAGACCCAGTACTTC. It is translated as CASSVAPGRGGETQYF.